This T cell receptor beta chain stems from a study of a mutant IDH1 vaccine in newly diagnosed glioma. Using immunoSEQ multiplex PCR, the repertoire was profiled, and TCRdb retains in-frame clones only, with some absent. Of 30,000 to 40,000 clones in the sample, more than 80% are singletons; the top ten hold roughly 5%. Comment on this clone: Antigen specificity is unknown.

The V end was cut by 1 base, the J end by 7 bases, with 10 bases between. From germline, CDR1 is LGHNA and CDR2 YSLEER. This CDR3 contains 14 residues. Time point: week 23, last vaccination. Topical imiquimod accompanied each vaccine dose, which consisted of 300 ug of mutant IDH1 20-mer peptide. The J gene is TRBJ2-2, the V gene TRBV4-3; no firm D call. Specimen: PBMCs, collected from a glioma patient whose treatment included an IDH1 peptide vaccine. This TCR derives from a man aged 40-49 years with glioma. This CDR3 is CASSQVRKGGELFF. The CDR3 coding sequence is TGCGCCAGCAGCCAAGTTAGGAAGGGCGGGGAGCTGTTTTTT.